The entry below describes one T cell receptor beta chain. Its antigen is currently unknown. The study's findings and limits: The TCR gene usage of tumor memory CD4+ T cells clustered together with blood and lymph node memory CD4+ cells and with lymph node naive CD4+ cells.

Semi-nested PCR with Nested Universal Primer A followed constant-region reverse priming of full-length variable regions. Via MiXCR, TCRdb re-called the 5' RACE reads, giving one row per CDR3 protein. This table holds nearly 55,000 distinct CDR3 sequences, approximately 17% found once. Sequencing was performed on naive CD4+ T cells sorted from blood. Subset meaning: naive CD4+ T cells, CD4+CD45RA+CD25-. The TCR was taken from a female donor with breast cancer.

The CDR3 nucleotides read TGTGCCAGCAGCTTATTCTCGGGCAGGGGGGTAAGGTCACCCCTCCACTTT. This gives the protein CASSLFSGRGVRSPLHF. The V and J genes are TRBV7-2 and TRBJ1-6, with 7 bases identical to TRBD1. The CDR3 spans 17 residues. V lost 2 bases to trimming and J lost 10 bases; unmatched junction nucleotides: 14. The germline CDR1 and CDR2 sequences are SGHTA and FQGNSA.